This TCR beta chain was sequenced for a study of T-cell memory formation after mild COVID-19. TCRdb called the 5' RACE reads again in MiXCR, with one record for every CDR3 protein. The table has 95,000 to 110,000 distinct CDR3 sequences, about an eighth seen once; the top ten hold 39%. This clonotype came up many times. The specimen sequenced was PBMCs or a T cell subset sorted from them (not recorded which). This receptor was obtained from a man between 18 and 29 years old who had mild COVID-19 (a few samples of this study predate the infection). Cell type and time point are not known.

CDR3 region: CASRDNYGYTF. CDR3 nucleotide sequence: TGTGCCAGCAGGGATAACTATGGCTACACCTTC. The chain couples TRBV12-3 or TRBV12-4 to TRBJ1-2; D gene uncertain. The CDR3 is 11 residues long. The V gene lost 6 bases and the J gene lost 1 base, with 3 bases spanning the gap.